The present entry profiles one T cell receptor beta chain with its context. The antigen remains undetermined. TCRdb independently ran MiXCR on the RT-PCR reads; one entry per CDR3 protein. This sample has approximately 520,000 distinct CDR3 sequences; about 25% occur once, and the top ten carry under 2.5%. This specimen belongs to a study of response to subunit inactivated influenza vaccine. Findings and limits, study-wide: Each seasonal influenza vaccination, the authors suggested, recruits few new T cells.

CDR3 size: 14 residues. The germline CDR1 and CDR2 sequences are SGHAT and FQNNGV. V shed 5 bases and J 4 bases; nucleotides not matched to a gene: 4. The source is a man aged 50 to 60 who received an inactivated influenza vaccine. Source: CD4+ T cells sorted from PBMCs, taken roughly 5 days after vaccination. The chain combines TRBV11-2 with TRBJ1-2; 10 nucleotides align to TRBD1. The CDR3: CASSPGDRGYGYTF. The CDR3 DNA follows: TGTGCCAGCAGCCCAGGGGACAGGGGCTATGGCTACACCTTC.